One sample yielded the 28 T cell receptor beta chains listed below, sequenced in a study of blood T cell repertoires in COVID-19. Libraries were prepared by immunoSEQ multiplex PCR; TCRdb keeps only in-frame clonotypes and omits some of them. The sample lists 150,000 to 200,000 clones; roughly nine tenths were seen once. The sequencing input was PBMCs or T cells enriched from blood (not recorded which). These receptors all stem from a woman between 35 and 50 years old with acute COVID-19.

This clone was detected only once. The sample has other DNA sequences that encode this CDR3 too. The chain links TRBV4-1 to TRBJ2-7; TRBD1 agrees at 9 bases. Trimming at V came to 4 bases and at J to 1 base, leaving 2 bases not matched to a gene. The CDR3 runs to 14 residues. The germline V gene encodes CDR1 MGHRA and CDR2 YSYEKL. CDR3 region: CASSRGTGSYEQYF. DNA for the CDR3: TGCGCCAGCAGCCGCGGGACAGGGTCCTACGAGCAGTACTTC.

CDR3 loop: CASSLDQGGLLEWNSPLHF. As DNA, the CDR3 is TGTGCCAGCAGCTTGGATCAAGGGGGCCTATTAGAGTGGAATTCACCCCTCCACTTT. The chain combines TRBV5-5 with TRBJ1-6, with 7 bases aligning to TRBD1. From germline, CDR1 is SGHKS and CDR2 YYEKEE (reference sequence). This CDR3 is built from 19 residues. V was clipped by 0 bases and J by 7 bases; unmatched bases: 16. Variable domain in full (rest from reference TRBV5-5 and TRBJ1-6): DAGVTQSPTHLIKTRGQQVTLRCSPISGHKSVSWYQQVLGQGPQFIFQYYEKEERGRGNFPDRFSARQFPNYSSELNVNALLLGDSALYLCASSLDQGGLLEWNSPLHFGNGTRLTVT.

V gene TRBV5-1 combines with J gene TRBJ2-7; 9 bases fit TRBD1. In germline, CDR1 is SGHRS, CDR2 YFSETQ. This CDR3 spans 16 amino acids. V trimming: 0 bases; J trimming: 4 bases; junction bases outside the gene matches: 8. The chain's CDR3 is CASSLDRTGVGYEQYF. CDR3 DNA sequence: TGCGCCAGCAGCTTGGATAGGACAGGGGTTGGTTACGAGCAGTACTTC.

The table lists this clone with a few counts. This sequence joins TRBV7-3 and TRBJ2-1; D is perhaps TRBD2 (5 bases). Germline CDR1 and CDR2: SGHTA and FQGTGA. The CDR3 runs 13 residues. The germline V and J ends were trimmed by 4 bases and 11 bases, with 15 bases remaining between them. The CDR3 reads CASSSRVRGQQFF. In DNA form, the CDR3 reads TGTGCCAGCAGCTCCCGGGTGCGCGGGCAGCAGTTCTTC.

The rearrangement uses TRBV19 and TRBJ2-1; 16 bases are shared with TRBD2. Losses at the gene ends were 6 bases for V and 0 bases for J; bases not matched to a gene: 11. This CDR3 region has 20 residues. Germline V gives CDR1 LNHDA, CDR2 SQIVND (reference sequence). The CDR3 DNA is TGTGCCAGTAGCCGGGGGACTAGCGGGAGGGAAGGGGGCTCCTACAATGAGCAGTTCTTC. As protein: CASSRGTSGREGGSYNEQFF.

V is TRBV7-2 and J is TRBJ2-5; D uncertain. Looked up from germline, CDR1 is SGHTA and CDR2 is FQGNSA. Trimming shortened V by 1 base and J by 2 bases, and 8 bases separated the two germline ends. This CDR3 has 14 amino acids. This chain's CDR3 is CASSLGAEQETQYF. The CDR3 DNA follows: TGTGCCAGCAGCTTAGGAGCTGAGCAAGAGACCCAGTACTTC.

In the case of this clone: An end of the junction does not agree with germline; a read error may underlie this. CDR3 nucleotide sequence: TGTGCCAGCAGCCCGGACAGGGCACCCTATGAGCAGTACTTC. Amino acid sequence: CASSPDRAPYEQYF. J is TRBJ2-7 and V is TRBV7-3; TRBD1 aligns across 8 bases. The CDR3 covers 14 residues. The V gene's germline CDR1 is SGHTA and CDR2 FQGTGA.

The chain recombines TRBV5-1 with TRBJ2-1; 10 bases are shared with TRBD2. V lost 2 bases to trimming and J lost 4 bases; unmatched junction nucleotides: 3. Germline CDR1 reads SGHRS; CDR2 reads YFSETQ. CDR3 length equals 15 residues. Here the CDR3 reads CASSFRTSGYNEQFF. CDR3 coding DNA: TGCGCCAGCAGCTTCAGGACTAGCGGTTACAATGAGCAGTTCTTC. Full variable domain (remainder filled in from reference TRBV5-1 and TRBJ2-1): KAGVTQTPRYLIKTRGQQVTLSCSPISGHRSVSWYQQTPGQGLQFLFEYFSETQRNKGNFPGRFSGRQFSNSRSEMNVSTLELGDSALYLCASSFRTSGYNEQFFGPGTRLTVL.

The chain combines TRBV6-5 with TRBJ2-2; TRBD1 aligns across 9 bases. The CDR3 consists of 15 residues. With 7 bases clipped from V and 7 bases from J, the junction kept 10 bases outside the gene matches. In germline, CDR1 is MNHEY, CDR2 SVGAGI. CDR3 protein: CASTAGTGRFGELFF. The CDR3 bases are TGTGCCAGCACTGCGGGGACAGGGCGTTTCGGGGAGCTGTTTTTT.

This chain links TRBV19 with TRBJ1-5, with TRBD1 matching over 8 bases. The germline gives CDR1 LNHDA, CDR2 SQIVND (reference sequence). The V segment lost 8 bases and the J segment 6 bases; nucleotides outside the gene matches: 9. This CDR3 is 14 amino acids long. This CDR3 reads CASSQTGAVQPQHF. In DNA form, the CDR3 reads TGTGCCAGTTCCCAGACAGGGGCGGTTCAGCCCCAGCATTTT.

About this clone itself: The identical CDR3 is also encoded by other nucleotide sequences in the sample. The V and J genes are TRBV6-2 or TRBV6-3 and TRBJ2-3, with D unresolved. The CDR3 has 12 amino acids. V lost 3 bases and J 4 bases, leaving 5 bases between the germline ends. CDR1 and CDR2 (germline): MNHEY, SVGEGT. CDR3 loop: CASSYPADTQYF. DNA of the CDR3: TGTGCCAGCAGTTATCCAGCAGATACGCAGTATTTT.

The J gene is TRBJ1-2, the V gene TRBV7-9; D gene ambiguous. With 2 bases removed from V and 0 bases from J, the gap between germline ends came to 10 bases. This CDR3 has 15 amino acids. From germline, CDR1 is SEHNR and CDR2 FQNEAQ (reference sequence). CDR3 amino acids: CASSLQAYSNYGYTF. The CDR3 DNA reads as TGTGCCAGCAGCTTACAGGCTTACTCTAACTATGGCTACACCTTC. Filled out from reference TRBV7-9 and TRBJ1-2, the complete variable domain reads DTGVSQNPRHKITKRGQNVTFRCDPISEHNRLYWYRQTLGQGPEFLTYFQNEAQLEKSRLLSDRFSAERPKGSFSTLEIQRTEQGDSAMYLCASSLQAYSNYGYTFGSGTRLTVV.

CDR3: CASSLAAGGEQFF. CDR3 in DNA: TGCGCCAGCAGCTTGGCGGCGGGTGGCGAGCAGTTCTTC. This rearrangement joins TRBV5-1 to TRBJ2-1, with D possibly being TRBD2 (5 bases). Trimming took 0 bases from V and 10 from J, leaving 11 bases between them. This CDR3 spans 13 amino acids. Germline V lookup: CDR1 SGHRS, CDR2 YFSETQ.

The J gene is TRBJ2-5, the V gene TRBV6-5, with a possible D match to TRBD1 (5 bases). The CDR3 consists of 15 residues. V was clipped by 5 bases and J by 6 bases, with 19 bases between them. In germline, CDR1 is MNHEY, CDR2 SVGAGI. The CDR3 DNA is TGTGCCAGCAGTACCAACAGGATCCAAGACAAGACCCAGTACTTC. Its translation: CASSTNRIQDKTQYF.

The chain employs TRBV12-5 and TRBJ1-1, with D unresolved. V lost 3 bases and J 2 bases, leaving 13 bases between the germline ends. CDR1 is LGHNT and CDR2 is FRNRAP in the germline V gene. There are 15 residues in the CDR3. CDR3 protein: CASGFHGAYNTEAFF. The CDR3 nucleotides are TGTGCTAGTGGTTTCCATGGTGCGTATAACACTGAAGCTTTCTTT.

This chain links TRBV7-2 with TRBJ2-1, with a possible D match to TRBD2 (6 bases). This CDR3 spans 15 amino acids. CDR1 is SGHTA, CDR2 FQGNSA, per germline. The germline V and J ends were trimmed by 2 bases and 4 bases, with 12 bases remaining between them. The CDR3 sequence: CASSLTGEWYNEQFF. Written as DNA, the CDR3 is TGTGCCAGCAGCTTAACGGGGGAGTGGTACAATGAGCAGTTCTTC.

Only one count was recorded for this clone. V is TRBV7-9 and J is TRBJ1-1; 11 nucleotides line up with TRBD1. Germline assignment: CDR1 SEHNR and CDR2 FQNEAQ (reference sequence). V shed 1 base, J shed 9 bases, and the junction held 7 bases outside the gene matches. The CDR3 has 15 residues. DNA for the CDR3: TGTGCCAGCAGCTTAGGGGACAGGGGGGCTGGTAAAGCTTTCTTT. Encoded protein: CASSLGDRGAGKAFF.

The chain employs TRBV5-4 and TRBJ2-1; 12 positions match TRBD2. Trimming at V came to 6 bases and at J to 2 bases, leaving 9 bases not matched to a gene. Germline CDR1 SGHNT, CDR2 YYREEE (reference sequence). The CDR3 is 17 residues long. The CDR3 bases are TGTGCCAGCACCAGGACTAGCGGGGCGTCAGCCTACAATGAGCAGTTCTTC. Translated: CASTRTSGASAYNEQFF.

The gene calls are TRBV19 and TRBJ2-3; 12 nucleotides line up with TRBD2. The germline gives CDR1 LNHDA, CDR2 SQIVND (reference sequence). CDR3 length equals 17 residues. J lost 4 bases, V lost 3 bases, and 8 bases had no gene match. The CDR3 sequence is CASSIGSSGGVADTQYF. The CDR3 DNA follows: TGTGCCAGTAGTATCGGGTCTAGCGGGGGGGTGGCAGATACGCAGTATTTT.

The rearrangement uses TRBV12-5 and TRBJ2-3; 11 bases map to TRBD2. The CDR3 contains 18 residues. With 2 bases clipped from V and 1 base from J, the junction kept 8 bases outside the gene matches. CDR1 is LGHNT and CDR2 is FRNRAP in the germline V gene. CDR3 loop: CASGLTLNSGRGTDTQYF. Here the CDR3 DNA reads TGTGCTAGTGGTTTGACCTTAAATAGCGGGAGGGGCACAGATACGCAGTATTTT.

The V call is TRBV6-2 or TRBV6-3, the J call TRBJ1-4; D not resolved. The V and J ends lost 0 bases and 5 bases respectively, with 13 bases between them. The CDR3 length is 16 residues. Per the germline V gene, CDR1 is MNHEY and CDR2 is SVGEGT. The CDR3 DNA is TGTGCCAGCAGTTACTCGAGTCGTGGAGGAAATGAAAAACTGTTTTTT. Encoded protein: CASSYSSRGGNEKLFF.

The rearrangement uses TRBV10-1 and TRBJ1-1; tentatively, D is TRBD1 (5 bases). Trimming left V 3 bases short and J 2 bases short, with 16 bases between. Germline V gene data show CDR1 as WNHNN and CDR2 as SYGVQD (reference sequence). This CDR3 region has 16 residues. CDR3 DNA: TGCGCCAGCAGTGAAGAGAAGGGGCTCTTCAACACTGAAGCTTTCTTT. Amino acid sequence: CASSEEKGLFNTEAFF.

This rearrangement joins TRBV19 to TRBJ2-3; 12 bases are a match to TRBD2. CDR1 LNHDA and CDR2 SQIVND come from the germline V gene (reference sequence). The CDR3 runs to 19 residues. The trim removed 7 bases at V and 0 bases at J, leaving 14 bases unmatched. CDR3 nucleotides: TGTGCCAGTAAAGGCGTTGGCACTAGCGGGAGGACTAGCACAGATACGCAGTATTTT. This gives the protein CASKGVGTSGRTSTDTQYF.

This chain uses TRBV6-6 with TRBJ2-7, with a weak D call TRBD1 (5 bases). CDR3 length: 18 amino acids. Trimming removed 5 bases at V and 0 bases at J, with 23 bases between. Germline assignment: CDR1 MNHNY and CDR2 SVGAGI (reference sequence). This chain's CDR3 is CASSPKMGWTLSSYEQYF. The DNA for the CDR3 is TGTGCCAGCAGTCCCAAAATGGGGTGGACATTGAGCTCCTACGAGCAGTACTTC.

This chain joins TRBV5-1 and TRBJ1-1, with a possible D match to TRBD1 (5 bases). Trimming shortened V by 2 bases and J by 2 bases, and 10 bases separated the two germline ends. The germline gives CDR1 SGHRS, CDR2 YFSETQ. The CDR3 extends over 14 amino acids. CDR3 in DNA: TGCGCCAGCAGCTTTGGACATGAAAACACTGAAGCTTTCTTT. Translation gives CASSFGHENTEAFF.

The V call is TRBV7-3, the J call TRBJ2-7, with 9 bases fitting TRBD1. CDR1 and CDR2 from the germline V gene are SGHTA and FQGTGA. V gave up 3 bases and J gave up 6 bases; unmatched junction bases: 6. The CDR3 runs 14 residues. The CDR3 DNA reads TGTGCCAGCAGCTTCTCCGGGACAGGGTCCGAGCAGTACTTC. Translation: CASSFSGTGSEQYF.

This clone turned up a few times. The V and J genes are TRBV27 and TRBJ2-5, with TRBD1 identical over 9 bases. The CDR3 has 15 amino acids. Per germline, CDR1 MNHEY and CDR2 SMNVEV (reference sequence). V shed 6 bases and J 5 bases; nucleotides not matched to a gene: 10. The CDR3 DNA reads TGTGCCAGCAGCCTCGTGGGGACAGGGAAGGAGACCCAGTACTTC. As protein: CASSLVGTGKETQYF.

This rearrangement joins TRBV28 to TRBJ1-2; D remains unclear. The V and J ends lost 8 bases and 8 bases respectively, with 15 bases between them. Germline lookup yields CDR1 MDHEN and CDR2 SYDVKM. The CDR3 extends over 12 amino acids. The CDR3 protein is CASGRARGGYTF. CDR3 DNA: TGTGCCAGCGGTCGAGCAAGAGGAGGCTACACCTTC.